A selection of T cell receptor beta chains follows, all from one sample in a study of blood T cell repertoires in COVID-19. Assay used: immunoSEQ multiplex PCR; TCRdb lists only in-frame clones, some missing. Among some 98,000 clones listed, roughly 80% were seen once. Sequencing input: peripheral blood. Source of these receptors: a human donor in a cohort sampled during active COVID-19. CDR3s include the opening cysteine and the closing phenylalanine or tryptophan. A D gene is named only where the DNA matches it firmly. Part of the rows lack a size; the others show once, few, many or a class for expanded clones.

v_call	clone_size	j_call	d_call	cdr3_aa	cdr3_nt
TRBV6-4	-	TRBJ1-2	TRBD1	CASSPRGPGGNGYTF	TGTGCCAGCAGTCCCAGGGGGCCCGGGGGGAATGGCTACACCTTC
TRBV7-8	-	TRBJ2-7	TRBD2	CASSLGTSSYEQYF	TGTGCCAGCAGCTTAGGGACTAGTTCCTACGAGCAGTACTTC
TRBV7-8	-	TRBJ1-1	TRBD1	CASSVQGAAEAFF	TGTGCCAGCAGCGTCCAGGGGGCCGCTGAAGCTTTCTTT
TRBV4-1	-	TRBJ2-7	TRBD1	CASSQDRLSYEQYF	TGCGCCAGCAGCCAGGACAGGCTTTCGTACGAGCAGTACTTC
TRBV3-1/TRBV3-2	few	TRBJ1-5	-	CASSEGSGHRQPQHF	TGTGCCAGCAGCGAAGGAAGTGGGCATCGACAGCCCCAGCATTTT
TRBV19	few	TRBJ2-7	TRBD2	CASSTGLGYEQYF	TGTGCCAGTAGTACGGGACTAGGCTACGAGCAGTACTTC
TRBV27	-	TRBJ2-5	-	CASSLSPSPLARKETQYF	TGTGCCAGCAGTTTAAGCCCCTCACCGCTAGCCCGTAAAGAGACCCAGTACTTC
TRBV28	few	TRBJ1-5	-	CASSLPRGPQHF	TGTGCCAGCAGTTTACCCCGGGGGCCCCAGCATTTT
TRBV28	-	TRBJ2-7	TRBD1	CASSLWTGPYEQYF	TGTGCCAGCAGCCTCTGGACAGGCCCCTACGAGCAGTACTTC
TRBV2	-	TRBJ2-7	-	CASRWRRGPYEQYF	TGTGCCAGCAGGTGGAGACGCGGTCCCTACGAGCAGTACTTC
TRBV28	-	TRBJ1-6	-	CASTIGDMYNSPLHF	TGTGCCAGCACAATTGGGGACATGTATAATTCACCCCTCCACTTT
TRBV18	-	TRBJ1-1	-	CASSPTTAENTEAFF	TGTGCCAGCTCACCCACAACGGCGGAGAACACTGAAGCTTTCTTT
TRBV25-1	-	TRBJ1-6	-	CASSESTGTYSPLHF	TGTGCCAGCAGTGAATCTACAGGGACCTATTCACCCCTCCACTTT
TRBV2	-	TRBJ1-1	-	CASRGGSSGTEAFF	TGTGCCAGCAGGGGGGGATCGTCAGGCACTGAAGCTTTCTTT
TRBV6-5	-	TRBJ2-1	TRBD2	CASGREGLYNEQFF	TGTGCCAGCGGCCGGGAGGGCCTTTACAATGAGCAGTTCTTC
TRBV6-4	-	TRBJ2-1	TRBD2	CASSDRAGGRNEQFF	TGTGCCAGCAGTGATCGAGCGGGAGGTAGAAATGAGCAGTTCTTC
TRBV30	-	TRBJ2-7	-	CAWSTRQAGSYEQYF	TGTGCCTGGAGTACCCGACAGGCCGGGTCGTACGAGCAGTACTTC
TRBV5-4	-	TRBJ1-6	-	CASSLDSGDNSPLHF	TGTGCCAGCAGCTTGGACTCGGGGGATAATTCACCCCTCCACTTT
TRBV27	-	TRBJ2-2	TRBD2	CASSLETSQQLGELFF	TGTGCCAGCAGTCTAGAGACTAGCCAACAGCTCGGGGAGCTGTTTTTT
TRBV11-2	once	TRBJ1-6	TRBD1	CASSSPGTGAVLNSPLHF	TGTGCCAGCAGCTCCCCCGGGACAGGGGCCGTTTTAAATTCACCCCTCCACTTT
TRBV7-9	-	TRBJ2-7	TRBD2	CASSLGVLAGPEQYF	TGTGCCAGCAGCTTAGGGGTACTAGCGGGACCCGAGCAGTACTTC
TRBV18	-	TRBJ2-7	-	CASSPRTGSTYEQYF	TGTGCCAGCTCACCACGCACGGGGTCCACCTACGAGCAGTACTTC
TRBV18	-	TRBJ1-2	-	CASSPATGGYTF	TGTGCCAGCTCACCCGCGACAGGCGGCTACACCTTC
TRBV29-1	once	TRBJ2-7	-	CSVILGTHREQYF	TGCAGCGTTATTCTCGGGACACATCGCGAGCAGTACTTC
TRBV6-5	-	TRBJ1-2	-	CASSKLQGGYTF	TGTGCCAGCAGTAAACTCCAGGGGGGCTACACCTTC
TRBV18	once	TRBJ2-7	TRBD2	CASSLSGTSGRSAYEQYF	TGTGCCAGCTCACTCTCCGGGACTAGCGGGAGAAGCGCCTACGAGCAGTACTTC
TRBV4-1	once	TRBJ2-7	-	CASSQATGTSYEQYF	TGCGCCAGCAGCCAGGCCACCGGGACAAGCTACGAGCAGTACTTC
TRBV11-2	-	TRBJ2-5	TRBD2	CASSRSGGALGETQYF	TGTGCCAGCAGCCGGAGCGGGGGGGCGCTAGGAGAGACCCAGTACTTC
TRBV18	-	TRBJ2-1	TRBD2	CASSPGSGGYNEQFF	TGTGCCAGCTCACCAGGCAGCGGGGGGTACAATGAGCAGTTCTTC
TRBV2	-	TRBJ2-5	TRBD1	CAAQIDRAQETQYF	TGTGCCGCTCAGATAGACAGGGCCCAAGAGACCCAGTACTTC
TRBV28	-	TRBJ2-1	TRBD2	CASEKGGGRASNEQFF	TGTGCCAGCGAGAAGGGAGGCGGGAGGGCCTCCAATGAGCAGTTCTTC
TRBV5-1	-	TRBJ2-7	-	CASSSAETREQYF	TGCGCCAGCAGCAGCGCCGAAACGCGCGAGCAGTACTTC
TRBV7-2	few	TRBJ1-2	-	CASSLGQAPGYTF	TGTGCCAGCAGCTTAGGCCAGGCCCCCGGCTACACCTTC
TRBV7-2	-	TRBJ2-7	TRBD2	CASSPASGRSSYEQYF	TGTGCCAGCAGCCCAGCTAGCGGGCGAAGCTCCTACGAGCAGTACTTC
TRBV21-1	-	TRBJ1-5	-	CASIYRGRCSNQPQHF	TGTGCCAGCATCTACAGGGGGAGGTGCAGCAATCAGCCCCAGCATTTT
TRBV5-1	-	TRBJ2-7	TRBD2	CASSLAIAGAHSYEQYF	TGCGCCAGCAGCTTGGCCATCGCGGGAGCCCACTCCTACGAGCAGTACTTC
TRBV9	-	TRBJ1-1	-	CASSARGGGTEAFF	TGTGCCAGCAGCGCGCGGGGCGGCGGCACTGAAGCTTTCTTT
TRBV18	few	TRBJ1-1	-	CASSPWTANTEAFF	TGTGCCAGCTCACCATGGACAGCGAACACTGAAGCTTTCTTT
TRBV21-1	once	TRBJ2-7	-	CASSRSRDMSSYEQYF	TGTGCCAGCAGCCGATCCCGGGACATGTCCTCCTACGAGCAGTACTTC
TRBV27	-	TRBJ1-4	TRBD1	CASSLSAGGVEKLFF	TGTGCCAGCAGTTTGTCGGCAGGGGGCGTTGAAAAACTGTTTTTT
TRBV12-3/TRBV12-4	few	TRBJ1-2	-	CASSFGTYGYTF	TGTGCCAGCAGTTTCGGGACATATGGCTACACCTTC
TRBV28	-	TRBJ2-7	-	CASSSNLGAREQYF	TGTGCCAGCAGTTCCAACCTGGGGGCGCGCGAGCAGTACTTC
TRBV7-2	once	TRBJ2-5	TRBD2	CASSLSPVGAGGPRETQYF	TGTGCCAGCAGCTTATCCCCTGTGGGAGCGGGAGGGCCCAGGGAGACCCAGTACTTC
TRBV19	-	TRBJ1-5	TRBD1	CASSPIDRGNQPQHF	TGTGCCAGTAGTCCGATCGACAGGGGAAATCAGCCCCAGCATTTT
TRBV6-4	-	TRBJ1-2	TRBD1	CASTEGAYGGGYTF	TGTGCCAGCACCGAGGGGGCCTATGGCGGTGGCTACACCTTC
TRBV12-3/TRBV12-4	few	TRBJ2-4	-	CASSLHIADIQYF	TGTGCCAGCAGTTTACACATCGCGGACATTCAGTACTTC
TRBV18	-	TRBJ2-7	TRBD2	CASSGGGNEQYF	TGTGCCAGCTCAGGCGGGGGTAACGAGCAGTACTTC
TRBV19	-	TRBJ2-7	-	CASISGAYEQYF	TGTGCCAGTATTTCCGGGGCCTACGAGCAGTACTTC
TRBV10-3	-	TRBJ1-4	-	CAISQGQPSTNEKLFF	TGTGCCATCAGTCAAGGACAGCCCTCGACTAATGAAAAACTGTTTTTT
TRBV7-2	-	TRBJ2-7	-	CASSSDVGRRYF	TGTGCCAGCAGCTCCGACGTGGGGCGCAGGTACTTC
TRBV6-4	-	TRBJ1-6	-	CASSEFRGNSPLHF	TGTGCCAGCAGTGAATTTAGGGGGAATTCACCCCTCCACTTT